These T cell receptor beta chains were read from a single sample in a study of immune heterogeneity within non-small cell lung tumors. TCRdb re-called the multiplex PCR reads through MiXCR, storing one row per CDR3 protein. Altogether about 4,700 distinct CDR3 sequences are present, 20% to 25% being singletons, with the ten largest covering approximately 10%. The sequenced material came from lung tumor tissue. The receptors originated from a man aged 55 to 70 with non-small cell lung cancer. Each CDR3 is given with its conserved first and last residue. Each record gives: CDR3 protein, V gene, J gene, D gene. The D gene is left open where the match is weak.

CASSYGTGLSGAFF	TRBV6-2/TRBV6-3	TRBJ1-1	TRBD1
CASGLASGGYNEQFF	TRBV12-5	TRBJ2-1	TRBD2
CSASLGGMGYGYTF	TRBV20-1	TRBJ1-2	.
CASSLAGIRVNTEAFF	TRBV7-6	TRBJ1-1	.
CATERGGTRAGYTF	TRBV19	TRBJ1-2	.
CASSYTTGSDQPQHF	TRBV6-5	TRBJ1-5	.
CAWLTSGDWEETQYF	TRBV30	TRBJ2-5	.
CASSLGTGSWQPQHF	TRBV12-3/TRBV12-4	TRBJ1-5	TRBD1
CASSWLQGLGEKLFF	TRBV7-2	TRBJ1-4	.
CASQTGQHSPLHF	TRBV10-3	TRBJ1-6	.
CSARVGGVDTQYF	TRBV20-1	TRBJ2-3	TRBD2
CASSPSGYEQYF	TRBV19	TRBJ2-7	.
CSALVAGGTDTQYF	TRBV20-1	TRBJ2-3	TRBD2
CGTQYQETQYF	TRBV20-1	TRBJ2-5	.
CSALQPLRAPGEQYF	TRBV20-1	TRBJ2-7	.
CASSVLPGQGASEQYF	TRBV9	TRBJ2-7	TRBD1
CSANSGNYNEQFF	TRBV20-1	TRBJ2-1	TRBD2
CASSSGSYEQYF	TRBV5-1	TRBJ2-7	.
CASSIRWGLAEQETQYF	TRBV11-2	TRBJ2-5	TRBD2
CASSFQPTGELFF	TRBV6-5	TRBJ2-2	.
CSARPSGRNYNEQFF	TRBV20-1	TRBJ2-1	TRBD2
CSAEPGQGAYEQYF	TRBV20-1	TRBJ2-7	TRBD1
CASSPGYAVF	TRBV9	TRBJ2-3	.
CASRYGSGAGDTQYF	TRBV6-1	TRBJ2-3	TRBD2
CASSLVAGGLNEQYF	TRBV5-1	TRBJ2-7	TRBD2
CASSFSAGTSGSNEQFF	TRBV5-1	TRBJ2-1	TRBD2
CASSLLLAWYEQFF	TRBV11-2	TRBJ2-1	TRBD2
CASSQSLMVETQYF	TRBV4-1	TRBJ2-5	.
CAWRDTLPSGYEQYF	TRBV30	TRBJ2-7	.
CASSPNRPTGWDEQYF	TRBV18	TRBJ2-7	.
CASSLRLTGANQPQHF	TRBV5-1	TRBJ1-5	.
CASSPGTLQETQYF	TRBV12-3/TRBV12-4	TRBJ2-5	.
CATQLGGRNEQFF	TRBV27	TRBJ2-1	.
CASSSDGGSYGYTF	TRBV9	TRBJ1-2	.
CASSRPGQGSHEQYF	TRBV28	TRBJ2-7	TRBD1
CASLSLGNEQFF	TRBV19	TRBJ2-1	.
CASSEAYGGLNTEAFF	TRBV6-1	TRBJ1-1	.
CASTRDSSNEQFF	TRBV9	TRBJ2-1	.
CAISERTGGTEAFF	TRBV10-3	TRBJ1-1	TRBD1
CASKRASGNIETRYF	TRBV6-2/TRBV6-3	TRBJ2-5	TRBD2
CASSFGASTDTQYF	TRBV6-2/TRBV6-3	TRBJ2-3	.
CASSDQGLVADTQYF	TRBV25-1	TRBJ2-3	.
CSARAPWGDQPQHF	TRBV20-1	TRBJ1-5	.
CASSLVDSTGELFF	TRBV12-3/TRBV12-4	TRBJ2-2	.